This T cell receptor (beta chain) was sequenced for a study of T cell changes during pregnancy in multiple sclerosis. The data were produced by immunoSEQ multiplex PCR, yet TCRdb's version contains in-frame clones alone and is incomplete. The table records 56,000 or so clones, 75% to 90% of them present only once. Germline V lookup: CDR1 LGHNA, CDR2 YNFKEQ. The CDR3 length is 13 residues. V gave up 3 bases and J gave up 5 bases; unmatched junction bases: 4. V and J are TRBV4-2 and TRBJ2-7; 7 bases map to TRBD1. The specimen was CD4+ T cells from peripheral blood mononuclear cells, collected in the third trimester of pregnancy. The TCR sequence derives from a female donor with multiple sclerosis, enrolled in a pregnancy study. The CDR3 here is CASSHGQVDEQYF. In DNA form, the CDR3 reads TGTGCCAGCAGCCACGGACAGGTGGACGAGCAGTACTTC.